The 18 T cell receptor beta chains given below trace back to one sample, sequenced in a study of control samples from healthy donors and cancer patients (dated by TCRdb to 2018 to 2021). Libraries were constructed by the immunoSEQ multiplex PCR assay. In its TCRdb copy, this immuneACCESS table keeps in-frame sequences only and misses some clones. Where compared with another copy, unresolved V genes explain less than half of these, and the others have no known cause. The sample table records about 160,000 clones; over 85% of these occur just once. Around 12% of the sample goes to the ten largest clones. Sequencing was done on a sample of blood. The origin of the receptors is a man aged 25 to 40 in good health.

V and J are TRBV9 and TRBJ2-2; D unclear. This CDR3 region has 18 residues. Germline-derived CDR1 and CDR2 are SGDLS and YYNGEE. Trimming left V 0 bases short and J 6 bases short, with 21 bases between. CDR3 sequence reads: CASSVVSTSFARAGELFF. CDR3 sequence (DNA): TGTGCCAGCAGCGTAGTATCAACCTCCTTCGCCCGGGCCGGGGAGCTGTTTTTT. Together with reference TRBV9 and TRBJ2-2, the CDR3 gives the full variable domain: DSGVTQTPKHLITATGQRVTLRCSPRSGDLSVYWYQQSLDQGLQFLIQYYNGEERAKGNILERFSAQQFPDLHSELNLSSLELGDSALYFCASSVVSTSFARAGELFFGEGSRLTVL.

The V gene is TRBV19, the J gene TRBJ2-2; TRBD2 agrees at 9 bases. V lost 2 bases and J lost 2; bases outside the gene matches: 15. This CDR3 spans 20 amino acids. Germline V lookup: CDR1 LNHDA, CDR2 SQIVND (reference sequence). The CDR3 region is CASSINGLAITYINTGELFF. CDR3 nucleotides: TGTGCCAGTAGTATAAACGGACTAGCGATCACTTATATTAACACCGGGGAGCTGTTTTTT.

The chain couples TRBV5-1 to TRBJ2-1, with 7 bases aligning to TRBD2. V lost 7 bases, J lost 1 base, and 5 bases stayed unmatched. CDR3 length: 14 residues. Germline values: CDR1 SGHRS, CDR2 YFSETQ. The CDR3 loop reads CASHMGGSYNEQFF. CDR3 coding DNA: TGCGCCAGCCACATGGGGGGGTCCTACAATGAGCAGTTCTTC.

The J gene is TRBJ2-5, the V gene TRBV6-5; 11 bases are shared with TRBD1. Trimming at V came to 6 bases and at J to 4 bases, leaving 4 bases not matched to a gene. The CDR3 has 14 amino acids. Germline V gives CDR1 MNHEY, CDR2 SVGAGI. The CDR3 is CASRLDRGRETQYF. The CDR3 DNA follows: TGTGCCAGCAGGCTGGACAGGGGGCGAGAGACCCAGTACTTC.

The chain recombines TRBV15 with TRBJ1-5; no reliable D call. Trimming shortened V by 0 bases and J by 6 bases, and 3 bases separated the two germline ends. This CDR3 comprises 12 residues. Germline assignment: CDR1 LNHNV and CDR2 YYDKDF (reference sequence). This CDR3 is CATSRDLQPQHF. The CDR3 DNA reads TGTGCCACCAGCAGAGATCTTCAGCCCCAGCATTTT.

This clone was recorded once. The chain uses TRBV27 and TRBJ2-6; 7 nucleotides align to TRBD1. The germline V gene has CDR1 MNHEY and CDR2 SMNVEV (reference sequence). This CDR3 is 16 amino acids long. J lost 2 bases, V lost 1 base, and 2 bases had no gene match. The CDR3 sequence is CASSLFTGAGANVLTF. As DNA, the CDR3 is TGTGCCAGCAGTTTATTTACAGGGGCTGGGGCCAACGTCCTGACTTTC. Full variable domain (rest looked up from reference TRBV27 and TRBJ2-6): EAQVTQNPRYLITVTGKKLTVTCSQNMNHEYMSWYRQDPGLGLRQIYYSMNVEVTDKGDVPEGYKVSRKEKRNFPLILESPSPNQTSLYFCASSLFTGAGANVLTFGAGSRLTVL.

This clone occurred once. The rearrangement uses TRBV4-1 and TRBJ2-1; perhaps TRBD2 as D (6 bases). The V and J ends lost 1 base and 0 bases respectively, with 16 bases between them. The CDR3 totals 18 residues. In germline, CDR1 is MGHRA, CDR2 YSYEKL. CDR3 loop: CASSQVVGGASSYNEQFF. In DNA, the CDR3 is TGCGCCAGCAGCCAAGTCGTTGGCGGGGCCAGCTCCTACAATGAGCAGTTCTTC.

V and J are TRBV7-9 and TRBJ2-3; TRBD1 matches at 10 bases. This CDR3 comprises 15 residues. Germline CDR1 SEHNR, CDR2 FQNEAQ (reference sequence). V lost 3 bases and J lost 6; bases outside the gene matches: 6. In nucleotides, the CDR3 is TGTGCCAGCAGCTTTGGGGACAGGGGAGGGGATACGCAGTATTTT. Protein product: CASSFGDRGGDTQYF. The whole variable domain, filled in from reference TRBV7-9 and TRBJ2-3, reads DTGVSQNPRHKITKRGQNVTFRCDPISEHNRLYWYRQTLGQGPEFLTYFQNEAQLEKSRLLSDRFSAERPKGSFSTLEIQRTEQGDSAMYLCASSFGDRGGDTQYFGPGTRLTVL.

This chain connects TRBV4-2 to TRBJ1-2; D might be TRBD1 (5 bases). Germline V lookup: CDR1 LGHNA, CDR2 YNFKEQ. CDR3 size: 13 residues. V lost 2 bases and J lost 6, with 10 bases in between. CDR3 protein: CASSQRQGDGYTF. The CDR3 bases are TGTGCCAGCAGCCAACGGCAGGGAGATGGCTACACCTTC.

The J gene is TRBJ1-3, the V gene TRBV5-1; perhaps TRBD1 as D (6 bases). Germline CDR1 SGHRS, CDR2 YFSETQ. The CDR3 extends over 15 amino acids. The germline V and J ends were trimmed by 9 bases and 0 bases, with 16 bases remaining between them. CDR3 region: CAISPTGPSGNTIYF. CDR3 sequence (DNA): TGCGCCATCTCCCCTACAGGGCCCTCTGGAAACACCATATATTTT.

The CDR3 reads CAIQSGASETQYF. CDR3 sequence (DNA): TGTGCCATCCAGTCGGGGGCCTCGGAGACCCAGTACTTC. The rearrangement links TRBV10-3 to TRBJ2-5, with D perhaps TRBD1 or TRBD2 (6 bases each). The CDR3 sequence is 13 residues long. Trimming shortened V by 8 bases and J by 5 bases, and 15 bases separated the two germline ends. Germline V CDR1 and CDR2: ENHRY, SYGVKD.

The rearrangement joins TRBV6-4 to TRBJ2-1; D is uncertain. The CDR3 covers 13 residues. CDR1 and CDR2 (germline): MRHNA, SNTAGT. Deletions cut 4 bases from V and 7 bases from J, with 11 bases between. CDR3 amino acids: CASSGGSTNEQFF. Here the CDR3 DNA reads TGTGCCAGCAGTGGGGGTAGCACGAATGAGCAGTTCTTC.

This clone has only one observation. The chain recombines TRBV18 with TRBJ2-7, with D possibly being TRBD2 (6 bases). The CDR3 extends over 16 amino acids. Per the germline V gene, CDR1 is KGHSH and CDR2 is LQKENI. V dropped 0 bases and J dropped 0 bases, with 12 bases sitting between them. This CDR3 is CASSPPVGGTSYEQYF. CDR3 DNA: TGTGCCAGCTCACCACCGGTGGGCGGGACCTCCTACGAGCAGTACTTC.

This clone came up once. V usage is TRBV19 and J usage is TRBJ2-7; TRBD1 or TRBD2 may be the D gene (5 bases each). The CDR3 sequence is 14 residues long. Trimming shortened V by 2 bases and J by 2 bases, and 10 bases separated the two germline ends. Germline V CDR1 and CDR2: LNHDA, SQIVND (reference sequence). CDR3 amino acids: CASSISWDPYEQYF. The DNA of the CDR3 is TGTGCCAGTAGTATAAGTTGGGACCCCTACGAGCAGTACTTC.

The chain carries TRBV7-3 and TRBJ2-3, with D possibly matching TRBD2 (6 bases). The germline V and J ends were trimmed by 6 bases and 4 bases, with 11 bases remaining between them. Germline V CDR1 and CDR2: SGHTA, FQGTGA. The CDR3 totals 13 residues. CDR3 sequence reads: CASRVGSADTQYF. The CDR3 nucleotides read TGTGCCAGCAGGGTCGGGAGCGCAGATACGCAGTATTTT.

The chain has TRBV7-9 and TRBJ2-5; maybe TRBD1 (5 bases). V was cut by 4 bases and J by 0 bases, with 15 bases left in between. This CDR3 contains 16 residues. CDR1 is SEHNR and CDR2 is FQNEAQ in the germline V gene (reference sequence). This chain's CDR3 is CASSSSGFRNQETQYF. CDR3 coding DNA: TGTGCCAGCAGCTCGTCAGGGTTCCGTAACCAAGAGACCCAGTACTTC.

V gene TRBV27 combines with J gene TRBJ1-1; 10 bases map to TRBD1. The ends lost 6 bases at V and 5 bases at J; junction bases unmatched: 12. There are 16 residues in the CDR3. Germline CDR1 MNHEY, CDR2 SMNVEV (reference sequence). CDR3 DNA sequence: TGTGCCAGCAGGATGGGGACAGGGGACGACGGGACTGAAGCTTTCTTT. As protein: CASRMGTGDDGTEAFF.

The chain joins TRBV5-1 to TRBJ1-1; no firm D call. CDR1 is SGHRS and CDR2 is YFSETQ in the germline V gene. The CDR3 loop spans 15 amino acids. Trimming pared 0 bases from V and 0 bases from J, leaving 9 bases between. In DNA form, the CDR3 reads TGCGCCAGCAGCTTGGCCCAGCGAATGAACACTGAAGCTTTCTTT. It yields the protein CASSLAQRMNTEAFF.